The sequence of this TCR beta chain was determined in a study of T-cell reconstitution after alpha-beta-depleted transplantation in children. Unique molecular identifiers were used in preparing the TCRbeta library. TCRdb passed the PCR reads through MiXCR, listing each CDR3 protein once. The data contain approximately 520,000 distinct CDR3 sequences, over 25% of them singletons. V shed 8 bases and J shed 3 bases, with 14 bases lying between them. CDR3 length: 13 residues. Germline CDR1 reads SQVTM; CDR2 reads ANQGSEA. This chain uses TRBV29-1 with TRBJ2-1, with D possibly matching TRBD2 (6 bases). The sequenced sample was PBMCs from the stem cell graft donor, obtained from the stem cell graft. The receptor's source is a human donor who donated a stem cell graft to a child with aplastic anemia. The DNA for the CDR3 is TGCAGCCCGGGAGAGTTAGGCTACAATGAGCAGTTCTTC. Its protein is CSPGELGYNEQFF.